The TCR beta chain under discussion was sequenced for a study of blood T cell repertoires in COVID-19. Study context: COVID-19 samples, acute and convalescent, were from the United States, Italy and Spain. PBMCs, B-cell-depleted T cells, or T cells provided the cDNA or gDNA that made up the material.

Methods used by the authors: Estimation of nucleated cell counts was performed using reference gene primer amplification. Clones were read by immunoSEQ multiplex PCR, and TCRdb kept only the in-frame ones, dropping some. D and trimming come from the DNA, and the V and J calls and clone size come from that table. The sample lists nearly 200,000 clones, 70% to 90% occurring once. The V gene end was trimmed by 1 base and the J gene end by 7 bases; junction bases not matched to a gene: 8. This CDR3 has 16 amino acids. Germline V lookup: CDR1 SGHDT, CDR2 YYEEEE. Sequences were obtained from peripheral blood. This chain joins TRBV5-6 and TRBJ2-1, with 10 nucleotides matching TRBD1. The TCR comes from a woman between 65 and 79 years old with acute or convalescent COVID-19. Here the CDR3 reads CASSLPGTGVGNEQFF. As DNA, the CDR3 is TGTGCCAGCAGCTTGCCCGGGACAGGGGTGGGAAATGAGCAGTTCTTC.